This T cell receptor (beta chain) was captured in a study of blood T cells in healthy people across ages. Study-level points and caveats: Among long-lived donors, naive CD4+ cells were more numerous and diversity higher than in aged donors.

Trimming stripped 5 bases from V and 10 bases from J, with 20 bases between. The CDR3 totals 14 residues. CDR1 is LNHNV, CDR2 YYDKDF, per germline (reference sequence). Then a second PCR, running roughly 7 to 11 cycles, was carried out with a sample-barcoded 5' primer and a J-beta primer mix. TCRdb processed the 5' RACE reads anew with MiXCR; each CDR3 protein has one entry. The sample has hundreds of thousands of distinct CDR3 sequences; 40% to 50% are singletons. About 10 milliliters of peripheral blood were drawn from each donor into EDTA-treated tubes. Each sample yielded at least 5 micrograms of PBMC total RNA. As for this clonotype: Its antigen remains unidentified.

The TCR sequence derives from a man aged 55 to 69 in good health. Specimen: blood. This chain uses TRBV15 with TRBJ1-1; weak D call: TRBD1 (6 bases). CDR3 amino acids: CATSGMGEGEIAFF. CDR3 DNA: TGTGCCACCAGCGGAATGGGGGAGGGGGAAATAGCTTTCTTT.